One TCR beta chain is described in this entry. As yet, its antigen is unknown. Libraries were prepared by immunoSEQ multiplex PCR; TCRdb keeps only in-frame clonotypes and omits some of them. The sample carries tens of thousands of clones, less than 95% recorded once. The entry originates in a study of OX40 agonist ivuxolimab in advanced cancers. About the research overall: Partial responses were achieved by three patients, of whom one had hepatocellular carcinoma and two had cutaneous melanoma.

This CDR3 comprises 12 residues. CDR1 GTSNPN and CDR2 SVGIG come from the germline V gene (reference sequence). V lost 5 bases and J lost 0, with 8 bases in between. Study-level findings and limits: With doses of 0.1 to 3.0 mg/kg, CD4+ and CD8+ blood T cells had undergone clonal expansion by week 6. Averaging showed that CD8+ T cells had more expanded clones than CD4+ did.

Patients were ineligible given autoimmune disease history or systemic immunosuppression. The clonotype originates from an adult with an advanced solid tumor such as melanoma, head and neck, liver or kidney cancer. Here the sequenced sample was CD4+ or CD8+ T cells sorted from blood, taken in a trial of the OX40 agonist ivuxolimab. The genes are TRBV30 and TRBJ2-7; the D is unclear. CDR3 loop: CAWSSDSYEQYF. As DNA, the CDR3 is TGTGCCTGGTCATCAGACTCCTACGAGCAGTACTTC.